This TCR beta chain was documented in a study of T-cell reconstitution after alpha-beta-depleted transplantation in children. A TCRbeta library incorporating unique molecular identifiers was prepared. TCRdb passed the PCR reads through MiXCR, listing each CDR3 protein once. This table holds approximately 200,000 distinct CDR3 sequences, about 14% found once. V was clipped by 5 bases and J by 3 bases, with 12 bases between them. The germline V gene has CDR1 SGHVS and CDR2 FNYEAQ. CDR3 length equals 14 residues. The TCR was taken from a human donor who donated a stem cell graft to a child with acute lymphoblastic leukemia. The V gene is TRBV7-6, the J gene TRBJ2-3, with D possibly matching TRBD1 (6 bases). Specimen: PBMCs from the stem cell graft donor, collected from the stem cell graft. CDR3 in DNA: TGTGCCAGCAGCCAAACAGGGATGACAGATACGCAGTATTTT. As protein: CASSQTGMTDTQYF.